Below, 13 T cell receptor beta chains from the same sample are listed, as sequenced in a study of blood T cell repertoires in COVID-19. Assay used: immunoSEQ multiplex PCR; TCRdb lists only in-frame clones, some missing. The table lists some 76,000 clones, about nine tenths of them singletons. The sequenced sample consisted of peripheral blood. These receptors came from a woman under 30 with acute or convalescent COVID-19.

The chain combines TRBV7-8 with TRBJ2-1; D is unclear. The CDR3 is made up of 11 amino acids. CDR1 SGHVS and CDR2 FQNEAQ come from the germline V gene. Trimming left V 5 bases short and J 4 bases short, with 3 bases between. Here the CDR3 reads CASSPYNEQFF. The CDR3 DNA is TGTGCCAGCAGCCCATACAATGAGCAGTTCTTC.

The chain combines TRBV7-9 with TRBJ2-1; no firm D call. Germline V gene lookup returns CDR1 SEHNR and CDR2 FQNEAQ (reference sequence). V lost 1 base and J 4 bases, leaving 8 bases between the germline ends. This CDR3 region has 14 residues. CDR3 coding DNA: TGTGCCAGCAGCTTAGACGTAGCTTACAATGAGCAGTTCTTC. It yields the protein CASSLDVAYNEQFF.

The V call is TRBV28, the J call TRBJ2-7; TRBD1 aligns across 7 bases. V shed 4 bases, J shed 2 bases, and the junction held 11 bases outside the gene matches. CDR1 MDHEN and CDR2 SYDVKM come from the germline V gene. The CDR3 loop spans 16 amino acids. Written as DNA, the CDR3 is TGTGCCAGCAGTTCAACTTCCGGGACAGACCCCTACGAGCAGTACTTC. Translating it yields CASSSTSGTDPYEQYF.

The rearrangement joins TRBV30 to TRBJ1-3; 10 bases line up with TRBD1. V lost 3 bases and J lost 5; bases outside the gene matches: 13. Germline CDR1 and CDR2: GTSNPN and SVGIG (reference sequence). This CDR3 is built from 17 residues. DNA for the CDR3: TGTGCCTGGAGGGATATCTCCGGGACAGGGGTGAGAAACACCATATATTTT. Protein: CAWRDISGTGVRNTIYF.

The chain links TRBV27 to TRBJ2-1, with 8 bases that match TRBD1. Trimming at V came to 4 bases and at J to 7 bases, leaving 12 bases not matched to a gene. CDR3 length: 16 amino acids. Germline V gives CDR1 MNHEY, CDR2 SMNVEV (reference sequence). The CDR3 nucleotides are TGTGCCAGCAGTTCCACCAGGGGGCTTTCGGGAAATGAGCAGTTCTTC. Amino acids: CASSSTRGLSGNEQFF.

As for this clone: Other nucleotide sequences in the sample specify the same CDR3. The chain is built from TRBV2 and TRBJ1-4, with 10 bases identical to TRBD1. Germline CDR1 SNHLY, CDR2 FYNNEI. The J segment lost 6 bases and the V segment lost 6 bases, leaving 4 bases of the junction unmatched. CDR3 size: 14 residues. CDR3 nucleotide sequence: TGTGCCAGCAGCCGGGACAGGGGTTATGAAAAACTGTTTTTT. As protein: CASSRDRGYEKLFF.

The rearrangement links TRBV18 to TRBJ1-1, with D perhaps TRBD1 (5 bases). Germline-derived CDR1 and CDR2 are KGHSH and LQKENI. Trimming left V 4 bases short and J 0 bases short, with 9 bases between. The CDR3 runs to 14 residues. CDR3 residues: CASSQGSMNTEAFF. The CDR3 coding sequence is TGTGCCAGCTCACAGGGGTCCATGAACACTGAAGCTTTCTTT.

This clone has only a few counts. The chain employs TRBV7-8 and TRBJ2-1, with TRBD2 as a possible D gene (5 bases). Germline V CDR1 and CDR2: SGHVS, FQNEAQ. This CDR3 comprises 15 residues. The V and J ends lost 0 bases and 4 bases respectively, with 10 bases between them. The CDR3 is CASSLAVGGYNEQFF. As DNA, the CDR3 is TGTGCCAGCAGCTTAGCGGTTGGCGGGTACAATGAGCAGTTCTTC.

This clone showed up just once. The V and J genes are TRBV7-8 and TRBJ2-7; 15 bases fit TRBD2. From germline, CDR1 is SGHVS and CDR2 FQNEAQ. This CDR3 is 18 amino acids long. V trimming: 5 bases; J trimming: 4 bases; junction bases outside the gene matches: 12. CDR3 loop: CASSTGTSGRFLHYEQYF. CDR3 nucleotide sequence: TGTGCCAGCAGCACCGGGACTAGCGGGAGGTTCCTGCATTACGAGCAGTACTTC.

The V call is TRBV3-1 (or the pseudogene TRBV3-2), the J call TRBJ2-1; D gene ambiguous. This CDR3 is 12 amino acids long. The germline CDR1 and CDR2 sequences are LGHDT and YNNKEL (reference sequence). V was trimmed by 4 bases and J by 5 bases, leaving 6 bases between them. CDR3 amino acids: CASSRGNNEQFF. The CDR3 DNA reads TGTGCCAGCAGCCGAGGCAACAATGAGCAGTTCTTC.

The V gene is TRBV19, the J gene TRBJ1-5, with 7 bases that match TRBD1. The trim removed 10 bases at V and 3 bases at J, leaving 6 bases unmatched. CDR1 LNHDA and CDR2 SQIVND come from the germline V gene (reference sequence). The CDR3 has 13 amino acids. CDR3 nucleotide sequence: TGTGCCACTTCACAGGGGTACAATCAGCCCCAGCATTTT. Residues: CATSQGYNQPQHF.

The V and J genes are TRBV12-3 or TRBV12-4 and TRBJ2-1; D is possibly TRBD2 (6 bases). The CDR3 is 13 residues long. V was trimmed by 0 bases and J by 12 bases, leaving 12 bases between them. CDR3 DNA sequence: TGTGCCAGCAGTTTAGCGCGGGGTTTCGGGCAGTTCTTC. Encoded protein: CASSLARGFGQFF.

This chain connects TRBV2 to TRBJ2-1; TRBD1 is a possible D gene (6 bases). The CDR3 runs to 13 residues. The V gene's germline CDR1 is SNHLY and CDR2 FYNNEI. Trimming removed 4 bases from V and 6 bases from J, with 10 bases in between. The CDR3 DNA reads TGTGCCAGCAGTGGGGAACAGGGCAATGAGCAGTTCTTC. Residues: CASSGEQGNEQFF.